These T cell receptor beta chains were read from a single sample in a study of T cell responses to AZD1222 COVID-19 vaccine. The protocol was immunoSEQ multiplex PCR, while the TCRdb copy is restricted to in-frame clones and leaves out a portion. This table has 90,000 to 120,000 clones, 80% to 90% appearing once. Here the sequenced sample was peripheral blood, taken on day 0 of AZD1222 vaccination. Receptors originate from an adult in good health. Each CDR3 is given with its conserved first and last residue. A D gene is named only where the DNA matches it firmly. Clone sizes are given selectively: once, few, many, or a class where the clone is expanded.

j_call: TRBJ2-5; d_call: NA; clone_size: NA; v_call: TRBV2; cdr3_aa: CASSEFRPTAGLTQYF; cdr3_nt: TGTGCCAGCAGTGAATTCCGGCCGACGGCAGGCCTGACCCAGTACTTC
j_call: TRBJ1-1; d_call: TRBD1; clone_size: NA; v_call: TRBV6-5; cdr3_aa: CASSKIGQDGRAFF; cdr3_nt: TGTGCCAGCAGTAAAATAGGACAGGACGGAAGAGCTTTCTTT
j_call: TRBJ1-2; d_call: NA; clone_size: NA; v_call: TRBV7-2; cdr3_aa: CASSLGSKREGSGYTF; cdr3_nt: TGTGCCAGCAGCTTAGGATCGAAACGCGAGGGGAGTGGCTACACCTTC
j_call: TRBJ2-7; d_call: NA; clone_size: NA; v_call: TRBV13; cdr3_aa: CASSFQGGIYEQYF; cdr3_nt: TGTGCCAGCAGCTTCCAGGGGGGGATCTACGAGCAGTACTTC
j_call: TRBJ1-1; d_call: NA; clone_size: NA; v_call: TRBV9; cdr3_aa: CASSPGQANTEAFF; cdr3_nt: TGTGCCAGCAGCCCAGGACAAGCGAACACTGAAGCTTTCTTT
j_call: TRBJ2-5; d_call: TRBD1; clone_size: NA; v_call: TRBV2; cdr3_aa: CASRRQGVGETQYF; cdr3_nt: TGTGCCAGCAGGCGACAGGGGGTAGGAGAGACCCAGTACTTC
j_call: TRBJ2-1; d_call: NA; clone_size: NA; v_call: TRBV7-9; cdr3_aa: CASSALLGNEQFF; cdr3_nt: TGTGCCAGCAGCGCCCTCCTGGGCAATGAGCAGTTCTTC
j_call: TRBJ1-5; d_call: NA; clone_size: NA; v_call: TRBV9; cdr3_aa: CASSALGVNQPQHF; cdr3_nt: TGTGCCAGCAGCGCCCTGGGAGTTAATCAGCCCCAGCATTTT
j_call: TRBJ1-5; d_call: TRBD1; clone_size: NA; v_call: TRBV5-1; cdr3_aa: CASSQGIGPQGTQHF; cdr3_nt: TGCGCCAGCTCACAGGGGATCGGGCCTCAGGGGACCCAGCATTTT
j_call: TRBJ2-7; d_call: TRBD1; clone_size: NA; v_call: TRBV10-3; cdr3_aa: CAISESRGQGSYEQYF; cdr3_nt: TGTGCCATCAGTGAGTCCCGGGGACAGGGGAGCTACGAGCAGTACTTC
j_call: TRBJ1-6; d_call: NA; clone_size: once; v_call: TRBV6-4; cdr3_aa: CASSDSVDHNSPLHF; cdr3_nt: TGTGCCAGCAGTGACTCAGTGGATCATAATTCACCCCTCCACTTT